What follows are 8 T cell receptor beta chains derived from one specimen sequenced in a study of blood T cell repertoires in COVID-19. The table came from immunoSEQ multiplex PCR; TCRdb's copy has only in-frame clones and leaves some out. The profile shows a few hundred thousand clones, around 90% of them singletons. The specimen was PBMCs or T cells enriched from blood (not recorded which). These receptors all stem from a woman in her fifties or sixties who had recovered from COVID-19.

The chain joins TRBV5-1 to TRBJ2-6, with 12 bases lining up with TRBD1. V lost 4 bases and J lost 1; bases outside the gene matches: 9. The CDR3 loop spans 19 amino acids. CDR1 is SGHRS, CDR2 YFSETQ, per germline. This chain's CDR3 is CASSPRDRGRFSGANVLTF. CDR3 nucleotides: TGCGCCAGCAGCCCCCGGGACAGGGGGCGCTTTTCTGGGGCCAACGTCCTGACTTTC.

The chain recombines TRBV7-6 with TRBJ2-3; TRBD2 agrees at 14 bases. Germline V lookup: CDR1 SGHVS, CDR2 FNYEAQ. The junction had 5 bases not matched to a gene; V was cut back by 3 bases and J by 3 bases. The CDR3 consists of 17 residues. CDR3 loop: CASSFGTSGSGTDTQYF. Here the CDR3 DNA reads TGTGCCAGCAGCTTCGGGACTAGCGGGAGTGGGACAGATACGCAGTATTTT.

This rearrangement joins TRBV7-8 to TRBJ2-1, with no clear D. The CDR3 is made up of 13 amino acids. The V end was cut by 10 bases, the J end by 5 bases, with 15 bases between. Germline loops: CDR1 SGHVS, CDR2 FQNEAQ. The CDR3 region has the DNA TGTGCCACCCAACTGCGGAAAAACAATGAGCAGTTCTTC. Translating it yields CATQLRKNNEQFF.

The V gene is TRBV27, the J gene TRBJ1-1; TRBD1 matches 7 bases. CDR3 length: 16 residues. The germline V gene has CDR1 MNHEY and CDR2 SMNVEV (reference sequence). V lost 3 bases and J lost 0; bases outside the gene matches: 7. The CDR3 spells CASSFRTGHMNTEAFF. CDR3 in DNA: TGTGCCAGCAGTTTCCGGACAGGTCACATGAACACTGAAGCTTTCTTT.

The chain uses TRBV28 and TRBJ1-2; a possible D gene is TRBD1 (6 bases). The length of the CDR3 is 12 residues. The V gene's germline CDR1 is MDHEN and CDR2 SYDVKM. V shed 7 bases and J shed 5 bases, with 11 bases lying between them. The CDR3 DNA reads TGTGCCAGCACAGATCAGGGGTATGGCTACACCTTC. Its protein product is CASTDQGYGYTF.

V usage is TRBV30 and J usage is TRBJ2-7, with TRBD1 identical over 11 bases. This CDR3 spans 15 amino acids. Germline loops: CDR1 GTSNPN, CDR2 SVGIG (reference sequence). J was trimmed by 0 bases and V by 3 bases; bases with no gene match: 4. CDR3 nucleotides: TGTGCCTGGAGGAAAGGGACAGGGGGCTCCTACGAGCAGTACTTC. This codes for CAWRKGTGGSYEQYF. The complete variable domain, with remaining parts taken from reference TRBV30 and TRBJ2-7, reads SQTIHQWPATLVQPVGSPLSLECTVEGTSNPNLYWYRQAAGRGLQLLFYSVGIGQISSEVPQNLSASRPQDRQFILSSKKLLLSDSGFYLCAWRKGTGGSYEQYFGPGTRLTVT.

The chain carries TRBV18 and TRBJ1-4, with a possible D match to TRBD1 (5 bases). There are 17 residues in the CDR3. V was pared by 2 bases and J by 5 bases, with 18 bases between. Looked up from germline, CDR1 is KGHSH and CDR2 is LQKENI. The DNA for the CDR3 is TGTGCCAGCTCACCAAGGTCGAACATTCAGGGAAATGAAAAACTGTTTTTT. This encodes CASSPRSNIQGNEKLFF.

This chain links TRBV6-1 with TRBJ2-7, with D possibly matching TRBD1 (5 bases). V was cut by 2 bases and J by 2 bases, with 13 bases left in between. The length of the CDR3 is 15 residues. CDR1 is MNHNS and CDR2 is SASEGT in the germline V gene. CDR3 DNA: TGTGCCAGCAGTGAAATGGGGCTAGATGCCTACGAGCAGTACTTC. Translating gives CASSEMGLDAYEQYF.